This paragraph reports one T cell receptor (beta chain). What it binds is unknown. This sample is part of a study of T cell responses to AZD1222 COVID-19 vaccine. Study-level findings and limits: There were mostly white British donors and more females than males, and clonal diversity was possibly underestimated.

This CDR3 has 13 residues. V was clipped by 5 bases and J by 1 base, with 8 bases between them. Germline V CDR1 and CDR2: MNHEY, SMNVEV (reference sequence). Method: immunoSEQ multiplex PCR; TCRdb's copy keeps in-frame clones and lacks some. Found here are roughly 140,000 clones, around 88% of them singletons; the top ten hold 3% to 3.5%. The clonotype comes from an adult in good health. V is TRBV27 and J is TRBJ1-1, with D hard to call. Sequenced material: peripheral blood, taken on day 0 of MenACWY control vaccination. The CDR3 DNA follows: TGTGCCAGCAGTATTACACAGAACACTGAAGCTTTCTTT. Encoded protein: CASSITQNTEAFF.